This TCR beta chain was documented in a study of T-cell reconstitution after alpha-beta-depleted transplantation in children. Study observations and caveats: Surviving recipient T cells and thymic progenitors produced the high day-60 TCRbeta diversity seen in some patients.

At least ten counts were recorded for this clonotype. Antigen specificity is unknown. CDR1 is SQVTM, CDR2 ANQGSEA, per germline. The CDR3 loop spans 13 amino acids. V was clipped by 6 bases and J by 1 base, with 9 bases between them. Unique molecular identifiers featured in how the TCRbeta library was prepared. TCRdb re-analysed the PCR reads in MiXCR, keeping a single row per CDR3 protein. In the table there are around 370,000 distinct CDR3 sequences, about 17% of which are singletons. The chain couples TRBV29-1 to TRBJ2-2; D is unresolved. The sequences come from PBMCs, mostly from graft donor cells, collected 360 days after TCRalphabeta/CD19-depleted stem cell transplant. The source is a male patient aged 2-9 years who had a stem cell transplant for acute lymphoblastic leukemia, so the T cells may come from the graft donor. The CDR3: CSVPSWNTGELFF. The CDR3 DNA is TGCAGCGTGCCCTCATGGAACACCGGGGAGCTGTTTTTT.